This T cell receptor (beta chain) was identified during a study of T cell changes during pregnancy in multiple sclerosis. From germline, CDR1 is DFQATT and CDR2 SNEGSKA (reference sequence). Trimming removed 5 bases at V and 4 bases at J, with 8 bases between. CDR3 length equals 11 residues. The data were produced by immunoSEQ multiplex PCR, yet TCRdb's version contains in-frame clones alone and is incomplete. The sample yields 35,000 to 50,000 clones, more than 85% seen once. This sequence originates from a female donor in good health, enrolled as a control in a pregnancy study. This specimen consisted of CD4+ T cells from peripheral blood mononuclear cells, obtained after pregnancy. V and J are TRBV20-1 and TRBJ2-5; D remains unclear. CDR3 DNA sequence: TGCAGTGCTCTCAGAGGAGAGACCCAGTACTTC. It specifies CSALRGETQYF.